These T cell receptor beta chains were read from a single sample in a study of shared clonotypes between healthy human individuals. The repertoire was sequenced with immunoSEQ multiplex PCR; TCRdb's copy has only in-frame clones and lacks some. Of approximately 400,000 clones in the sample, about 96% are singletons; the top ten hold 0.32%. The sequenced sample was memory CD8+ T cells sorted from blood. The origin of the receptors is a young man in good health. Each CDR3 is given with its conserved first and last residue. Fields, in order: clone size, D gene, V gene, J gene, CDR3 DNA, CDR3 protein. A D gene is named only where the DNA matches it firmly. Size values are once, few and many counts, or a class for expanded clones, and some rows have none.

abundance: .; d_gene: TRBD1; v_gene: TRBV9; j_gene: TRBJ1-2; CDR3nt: TGTGCCAGCAGCGTAGGGGGAGGGGGACAGGGACGCTATGGCTACACCTTC; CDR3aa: CASSVGGGGQGRYGYTF
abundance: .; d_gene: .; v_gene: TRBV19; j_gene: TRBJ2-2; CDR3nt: TGTGCCAGTAAAAGATTCAGGACCGAGAACGGGGAGCTGTTTTTT; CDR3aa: CASKRFRTENGELFF
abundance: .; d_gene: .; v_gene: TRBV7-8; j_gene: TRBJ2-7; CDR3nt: TGTGCCAGCAGCTTCGCGGGGCACTCCTACGAGCAGTACTTC; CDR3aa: CASSFAGHSYEQYF
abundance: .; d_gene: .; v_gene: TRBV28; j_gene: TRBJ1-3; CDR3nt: TGTGCCAGCAGTTTACTAAACACCATATATTTT; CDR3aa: CASSLLNTIYF
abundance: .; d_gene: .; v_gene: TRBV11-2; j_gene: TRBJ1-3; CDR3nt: TGTGCCAGCAGCTTAGATCCGGGAAACACCATATATTTT; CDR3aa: CASSLDPGNTIYF
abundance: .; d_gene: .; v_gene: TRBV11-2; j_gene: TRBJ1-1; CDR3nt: TGTGCCAGCAGCTTAGGAATGGGAGCTTTCTTT; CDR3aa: CASSLGMGAFF
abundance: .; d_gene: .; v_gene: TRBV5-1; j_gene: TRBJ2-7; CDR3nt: TGCGCCAGCAGCTTGGACGATGACAGTCCCTACGAGCAGTACTTC; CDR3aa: CASSLDDDSPYEQYF
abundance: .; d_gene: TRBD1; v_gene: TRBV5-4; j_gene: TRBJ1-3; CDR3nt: TGTGCCAGCAGCTTGGCGACAGGGAGATCTGGAAACACCATATATTTT; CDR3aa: CASSLATGRSGNTIYF
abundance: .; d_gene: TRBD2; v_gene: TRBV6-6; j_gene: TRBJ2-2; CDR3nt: TGTGCCAGCAGGGACCCGGGACTAGCGGCCGGGGAGCTGTTTTTT; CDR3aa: CASRDPGLAAGELFF
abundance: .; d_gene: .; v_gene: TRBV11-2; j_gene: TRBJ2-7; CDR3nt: TGTGCCAGCAGCTTAGACACCTACGAGCAGTACTTC; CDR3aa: CASSLDTYEQYF
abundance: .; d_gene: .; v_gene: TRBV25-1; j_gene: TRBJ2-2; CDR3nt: TGTGCCAGCAGTGATCAGCGGGCGAACACCGGGGAGCTGTTTTTT; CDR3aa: CASSDQRANTGELFF
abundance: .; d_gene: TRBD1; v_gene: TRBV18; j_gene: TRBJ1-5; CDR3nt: TGTGCCAGCGCTACAGGGGTAGGCAATCAGCCCCAGCATTTT; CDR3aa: CASATGVGNQPQHF
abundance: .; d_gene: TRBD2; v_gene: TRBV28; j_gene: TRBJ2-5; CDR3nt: TGTGCCAGCAGTTTGACTAGCGGGAGGCAAGAGACCCAGTACTTC; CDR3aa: CASSLTSGRQETQYF
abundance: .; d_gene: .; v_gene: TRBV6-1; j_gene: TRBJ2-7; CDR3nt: TGTGCCAGCAGTGAAGCGCTTGGGTTCGGCTACGAGCAGTACTTC; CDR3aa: CASSEALGFGYEQYF
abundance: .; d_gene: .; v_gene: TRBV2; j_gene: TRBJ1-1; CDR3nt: TGTGCCACCCTCCGGAGAAAGAACACTGAAGCTTTCTTT; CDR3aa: CATLRRKNTEAFF
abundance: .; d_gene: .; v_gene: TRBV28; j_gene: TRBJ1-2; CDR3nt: TGTGCCAGCAGGCCCGGGACCCTCTATGGCTACACCTTC; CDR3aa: CASRPGTLYGYTF
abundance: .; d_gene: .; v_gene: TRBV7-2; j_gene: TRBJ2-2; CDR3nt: TGTGCCAGCAGCTTAGTCATCGGCCCGAACACCGGGGAGCTGTTTTTT; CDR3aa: CASSLVIGPNTGELFF
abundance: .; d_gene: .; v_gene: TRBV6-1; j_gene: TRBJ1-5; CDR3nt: TGTGCCAGCAGTGAATTTAGAGGAATCGGCAATCAGCCCCAGCATTTT; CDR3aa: CASSEFRGIGNQPQHF
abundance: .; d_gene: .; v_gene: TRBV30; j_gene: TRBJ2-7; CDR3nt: TGTGCCTGGAGGGACAGCTCCTACGAGCAGTACTTC; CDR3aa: CAWRDSSYEQYF
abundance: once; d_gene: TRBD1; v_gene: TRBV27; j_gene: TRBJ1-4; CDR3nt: TGTGCCAGCAGTTCTTGGCGGACAGGGGTGAATAAACTGTTTTTT; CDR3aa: CASSSWRTGVNKLFF
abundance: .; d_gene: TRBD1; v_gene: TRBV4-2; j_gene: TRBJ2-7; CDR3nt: TGTGCCAGCAGCCAAGGCCCCCCGACAGGGGTCGAGCAGTACTTC; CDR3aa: CASSQGPPTGVEQYF
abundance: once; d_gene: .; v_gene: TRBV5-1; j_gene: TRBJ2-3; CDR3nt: TGCGCCAGCAGCTTGGGAGGACCTAGCACAGATACGCAGTATTTT; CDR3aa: CASSLGGPSTDTQYF
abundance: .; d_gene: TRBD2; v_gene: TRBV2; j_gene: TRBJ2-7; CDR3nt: TGTGCCAGCAGCTCGATAGCGGGTTTCATCTACGAGCAGTACTTC; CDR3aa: CASSSIAGFIYEQYF
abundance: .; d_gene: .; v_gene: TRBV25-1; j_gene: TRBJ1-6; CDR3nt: TGTGCCAGCAGTGTACAGGGTGGGTCACCCCTCCACTTT; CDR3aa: CASSVQGGSPLHF
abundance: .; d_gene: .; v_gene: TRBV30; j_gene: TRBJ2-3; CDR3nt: TGTGCCTGGACATGGAGGAGGGGCACAGATACGCAGTATTTT; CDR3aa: CAWTWRRGTDTQYF
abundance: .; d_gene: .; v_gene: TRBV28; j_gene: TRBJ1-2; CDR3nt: TGTGCCACCGATAACAGCTTCAGGGATGGCTACACCTTC; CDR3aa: CATDNSFRDGYTF
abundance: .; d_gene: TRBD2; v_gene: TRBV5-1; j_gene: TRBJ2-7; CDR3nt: TGCGCCAGCAGCTTTCTAGCGGGCTACGAGCAGTACTTC; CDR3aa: CASSFLAGYEQYF
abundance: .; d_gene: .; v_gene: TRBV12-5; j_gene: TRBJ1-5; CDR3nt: TGTGCTAGTGGTTTGGCCGACATCAGCAATCAGCCCCAGCATTTT; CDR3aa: CASGLADISNQPQHF
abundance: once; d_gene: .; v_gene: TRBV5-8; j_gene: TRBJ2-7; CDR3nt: TGTGCCAGCAGCTTGGACTCGGGTTACGAGCAGTACTTC; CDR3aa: CASSLDSGYEQYF
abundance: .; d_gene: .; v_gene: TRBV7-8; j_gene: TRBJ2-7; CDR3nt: TGTGCCAGCAGCTTACCGACCGGGTTGAGGGGCGAGCAGTACTTC; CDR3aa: CASSLPTGLRGEQYF
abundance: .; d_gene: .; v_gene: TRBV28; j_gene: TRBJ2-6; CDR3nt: TGTGCCAGCGGCGCGTCGGGACCGTCCTCTGGGGCCAACGTCCTGACTTTC; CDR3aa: CASGASGPSSGANVLTF
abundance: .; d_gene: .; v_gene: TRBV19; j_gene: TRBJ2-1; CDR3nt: TGTGCCAGTAGTATGACGAGTCTCGAACTTAGATACAATGAGCAGTTCTTC; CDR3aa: CASSMTSLELRYNEQFF
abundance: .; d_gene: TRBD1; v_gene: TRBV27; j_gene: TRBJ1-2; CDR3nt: TGTGCCAGCAGTTCAGGGGGCTATGGCTACACCTTC; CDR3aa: CASSSGGYGYTF